The clone carrying this T cell receptor beta chain was recorded at least ten times. As yet, its antigen is unknown. These data originate in a study of T-cell reconstitution after alpha-beta-depleted transplantation in children. The CDR3 length is 15 residues. Per the germline V gene, CDR1 is SEHNR and CDR2 is FQNEAQ (reference sequence). Trimming took 5 bases from V and 9 from J, leaving 20 bases between them. General study results and limits: About two months after transplant, alpha-beta T cells reportedly came from several hundred expanded graft clones. It was newly produced T cells that mostly accounted for T-cell counts and diversity one year after transplant. Some patients' high day-60 TCRbeta diversity was traced to surviving recipient T cells and thymic progenitors.

A TCRbeta library incorporating unique molecular identifiers was prepared. MiXCR was run by TCRdb on the PCR reads, yielding one entry per CDR3 protein. This table has some 300,000 distinct CDR3 sequences, over 9.5% appearing once. The sample here was PBMCs, taken before TCRalphabeta/CD19-depleted stem cell transplant. The clonotype comes from a boy in the first two years of life with acute myeloid leukemia, due to receive a stem cell transplant. The V call is TRBV7-9, the J call TRBJ2-1, with a tentative D call TRBD1 (6 bases). CDR3 in DNA: TGTGCCAGCAGCCCCGATTATATGGGGGCCACTGAGCAGTTCTTC. It specifies CASSPDYMGATEQFF.